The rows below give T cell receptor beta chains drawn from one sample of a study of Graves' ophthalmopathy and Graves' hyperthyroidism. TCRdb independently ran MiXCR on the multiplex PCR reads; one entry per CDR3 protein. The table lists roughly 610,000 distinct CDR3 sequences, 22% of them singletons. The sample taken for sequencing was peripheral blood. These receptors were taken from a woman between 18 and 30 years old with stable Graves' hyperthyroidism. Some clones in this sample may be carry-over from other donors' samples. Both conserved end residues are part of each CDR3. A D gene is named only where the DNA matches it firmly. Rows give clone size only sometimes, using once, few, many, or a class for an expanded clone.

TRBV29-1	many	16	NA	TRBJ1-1	CSVEGVLGAMNTEAFF	TGCAGCGTTGAAGGGGTCCTGGGGGCAATGAACACTGAAGCTTTCTTT
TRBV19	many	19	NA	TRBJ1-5	CASSIEGTWNPGGNQPQHF	TGTGCCAGTAGTATAGAAGGGACCTGGAACCCGGGTGGCAATCAGCCCCAGCATTTT
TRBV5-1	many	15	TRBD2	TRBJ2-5	CASSLTSGGQETQYF	TGCGCCAGCAGCTTGACTAGCGGGGGGCAAGAGACCCAGTACTTC
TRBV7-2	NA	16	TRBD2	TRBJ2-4	CASSLTSGRGRNIKYF	TGTGCCAGCAGCTTAACTAGCGGGAGAGGTAGAAACATTAAGTACTTC
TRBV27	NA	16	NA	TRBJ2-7	CASSFAAYGLIYEQYF	TGTGCCAGCAGTTTCGCAGCTTACGGACTGATTTACGAGCAGTACTTC
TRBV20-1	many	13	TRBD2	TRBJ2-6	CSAGGSGANVLTF	TGCAGTGCGGGGGGGTCTGGGGCCAACGTCCTGACTTTC
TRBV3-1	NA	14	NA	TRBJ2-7	CASSQEQSPYEQYF	TGTGCCAGCAGCCAAGAACAATCCCCCTACGAGCAGTACTTC
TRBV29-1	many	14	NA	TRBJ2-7	CSVEDPQRTYEQYF	TGCAGCGTTGAAGATCCCCAGAGGACCTACGAGCAGTACTTC
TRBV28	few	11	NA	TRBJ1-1	CAHRGNTEAFF	TGTGCCCACCGGGGGAACACTGAAGCTTTCTTT
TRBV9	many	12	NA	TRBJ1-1	CASSSLGTEAFF	TGTGCCAGCAGCTCCCTCGGAACTGAAGCTTTCTTT
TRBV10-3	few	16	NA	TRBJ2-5	CAISESGRHTGETQYF	TGTGCCATCAGTGAGTCGGGGCGCCACACGGGAGAGACCCAGTACTTC
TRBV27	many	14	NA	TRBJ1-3	CASSLGRTGNTIYF	TGTGCCAGCAGTTTGGGGAGGACTGGAAACACCATATATTTT
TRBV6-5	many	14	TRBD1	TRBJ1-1	CASSYRTGVTEAFF	TGTGCCAGCAGTTACCGGACAGGGGTAACTGAAGCTTTCTTT
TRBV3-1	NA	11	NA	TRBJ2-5	CASHSRETQYF	TGTGCCAGCCATAGTCGGGAGACCCAGTACTTC
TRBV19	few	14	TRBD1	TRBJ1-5	CASSGDRLGQPQHF	TGTGCCAGTAGCGGGGACAGGCTGGGTCAGCCCCAGCATTTT
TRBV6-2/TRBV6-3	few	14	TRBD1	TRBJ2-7	CASSLWDRAHEQYF	TGTGCCAGCAGTCTTTGGGACAGGGCCCACGAGCAGTACTTC
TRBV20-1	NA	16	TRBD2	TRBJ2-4	CSARGLAGWAKNIQYF	TGCAGTGCCCGGGGACTAGCGGGGTGGGCCAAAAACATTCAGTACTTC
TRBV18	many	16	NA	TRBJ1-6	CASSPLLARENFPLHF	TGTGCCAGCTCACCTTTATTAGCCAGGGAAAATTTTCCCCTCCACTTT
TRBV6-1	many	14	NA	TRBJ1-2	CASSESWMSYGYTF	TGTGCCAGCAGTGAAAGCTGGATGAGCTATGGCTACACCTTC
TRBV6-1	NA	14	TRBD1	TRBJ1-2	CASRPGQTLWGYTF	TGTGCCAGCAGACCGGGACAGACTCTATGGGGCTACACCTTC
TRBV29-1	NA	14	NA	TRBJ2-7	CSVEGDGRSYEQYF	TGCAGCGTTGAAGGGGACGGTCGCTCCTACGAGCAGTACTTC
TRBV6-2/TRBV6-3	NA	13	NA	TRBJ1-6	CASRPQGNSPLHF	TGTGCCAGCAGACCCCAGGGCAATTCACCCCTCCACTTT
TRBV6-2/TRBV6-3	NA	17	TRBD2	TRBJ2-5	CASSRLGWGLAVETQYF	TGTGCCAGCAGCCGCTTGGGTTGGGGACTAGCTGTGGAGACCCAGTACTTC
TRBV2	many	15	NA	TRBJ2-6	CASSGGSSGANVLTF	TGTGCCAGCAGTGGGGGCAGCTCTGGGGCCAACGTCCTGACTTTC
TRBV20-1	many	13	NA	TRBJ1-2	CSAQPGNNYGYTF	TGCAGTGCGCAACCCGGGAACAACTATGGCTACACCTTC
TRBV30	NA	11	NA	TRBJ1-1	CAWGFWTEAFF	TGTGCCTGGGGTTTTTGGACTGAAGCTTTCTTT
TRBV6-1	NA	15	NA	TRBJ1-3	CASSEARRVGNTIYF	TGTGCCAGCAGTGAAGCACGACGAGTTGGAAACACCATATATTTT
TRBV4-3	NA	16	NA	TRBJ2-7	CASSQDRGGGLYEQYF	TGCGCCAGCAGCCAAGATAGGGGGGGAGGCCTCTACGAGCAGTACTTC
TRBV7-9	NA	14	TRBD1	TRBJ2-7	CASSLMGQGERQYF	TGTGCCAGCAGCTTAATGGGACAGGGAGAAAGGCAGTACTTC
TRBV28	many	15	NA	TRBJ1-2	CASSLRSHRAHGYTF	TGTGCCAGCAGTTTACGGTCCCACAGGGCACATGGCTACACCTTC
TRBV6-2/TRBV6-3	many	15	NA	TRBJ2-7	CASKGRAGTSYEQYF	TGTGCCAGCAAGGGCCGGGCGGGGACCTCCTACGAGCAGTACTTC
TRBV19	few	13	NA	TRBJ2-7	CASSTGRQHEQYF	TGTGCCAGTAGTACAGGCCGTCAGCACGAGCAGTACTTC